The clone carrying this T cell receptor beta chain has a handful of counts. Its antigen is undetermined. The library was made from cDNA and included unique molecular identifiers. Using its own MiXCR run on the PCR reads, TCRdb lists one record per CDR3 protein. The sample yields over 700,000 distinct CDR3 sequences, 25% to 30% seen once. Trimming shortened V by 6 bases and J by 11 bases, and 19 bases separated the two germline ends. The CDR3 spans 13 residues. The data derive from a study of post-analysis software for immune sequencing data. Study-level findings and limits: Controls had significantly higher normalized Chao1 diversity than multiple sclerosis patients. Included in a set of about 5 TRBV segments more frequent in patients than controls were TRBV5-6, TRBV5-1 and TRBV20-1.

This chain uses TRBV12-3 or TRBV12-4 with TRBJ2-5, with D maybe TRBD2 (5 bases). The sequenced sample was blood. The clonotype was recovered from a girl aged 10-17 years with multiple sclerosis. The CDR3 DNA reads as TGTGCCAGCAGCCTATCGGGGATCAATGAGCAGTACTTC. Protein: CASSLSGINEQYF.